The rows below give T cell receptor beta chains drawn from one sample of a study of human T cells and chemical hapten exposure. TCRdb used MiXCR to reprocess the RACE reads, holding one entry per CDR3 protein. The table includes some 42,000 distinct CDR3 sequences, around 9% detected once. Material: whole blood, obtained in connection with sensitization to the hapten diphenylcyclopropenone (DPC). The origin of the receptors is a woman aged 40 to 50 with alopecia areata. Some clones in this sample may be carry-over from other donors' samples. Each CDR3 is given with its conserved first and last residue. The order of the fields is D gene, clone size, V gene, J gene, CDR3 DNA, CDR3 protein. A D gene is named only where the DNA matches it firmly. The size field is filled for only some rows; it gives once, few, many or a size class.

d_call: -; clone_size: many; v_call: TRBV7-9; j_call: TRBJ2-3; cdr3_nt: TGTGCCAGCAGCTTAGTTTCGGGGCAAGCAGATACGCAGTATTTT; cdr3_aa: CASSLVSGQADTQYF
d_call: -; clone_size: many; v_call: TRBV30; j_call: TRBJ2-2; cdr3_nt: TGTGCCTGGAGTGTTTTCGCTCGTACCGGGGAGCTGTTTTTT; cdr3_aa: CAWSVFARTGELFF
d_call: -; clone_size: -; v_call: TRBV7-9; j_call: TRBJ1-5; cdr3_nt: TGTGCCAGCAGCCGGGATAGAGGCAGGGAGGTCAGTCAGCCCCAGCATTTT; cdr3_aa: CASSRDRGREVSQPQHF
d_call: -; clone_size: many; v_call: TRBV7-2; j_call: TRBJ2-5; cdr3_nt: TGTGCCAGCAGCTTAGGGGATGAGACCCAGTACTTC; cdr3_aa: CASSLGDETQYF
d_call: TRBD2; clone_size: few; v_call: TRBV7-2; j_call: TRBJ2-3; cdr3_nt: TGTGCCAGCCAGCGGGGGGACTTTAAGGGCACAGATACGCAGTATTTT; cdr3_aa: CASQRGDFKGTDTQYF
d_call: -; clone_size: -; v_call: TRBV4-3; j_call: TRBJ1-5; cdr3_nt: TGCGCCAGCAGCCAAGAGATGAGTCAGCCCCAGCATTTT; cdr3_aa: CASSQEMSQPQHF
d_call: -; clone_size: many; v_call: TRBV6-4; j_call: TRBJ2-1; cdr3_nt: TGTGCCAGCAGTGAGTCAGCCTACAATGAGCAGTTCTTC; cdr3_aa: CASSESAYNEQFF
d_call: TRBD2; clone_size: few; v_call: TRBV20-1; j_call: TRBJ2-3; cdr3_nt: TGCAGTGCTAATAGCGGGGGAGATACGCAGTATTTT; cdr3_aa: CSANSGGDTQYF
d_call: TRBD1; clone_size: many; v_call: TRBV9; j_call: TRBJ2-7; cdr3_nt: TGTGCCAGCAGCGTGGGACTTCCGGGACAGGGGTCCTACGAGCAGTACTTC; cdr3_aa: CASSVGLPGQGSYEQYF
d_call: -; clone_size: many; v_call: TRBV11-2; j_call: TRBJ1-1; cdr3_nt: TGTGCCAGCAGCTTAGATTGGCAGGAGTGGACTGAAGCTTTCTTT; cdr3_aa: CASSLDWQEWTEAFF
d_call: -; clone_size: -; v_call: TRBV6-5; j_call: TRBJ1-5; cdr3_nt: TGTGCCAGCAGTTTAGACAGCCTCAATCAGCCCCAGCATTTT; cdr3_aa: CASSLDSLNQPQHF
d_call: TRBD1; clone_size: many; v_call: TRBV7-2; j_call: TRBJ2-2; cdr3_nt: TGTGCCAGCAGCAAGACAGGGGCCGGGGAGCTGTTTTTT; cdr3_aa: CASSKTGAGELFF
d_call: -; clone_size: -; v_call: TRBV9; j_call: TRBJ2-3; cdr3_nt: TGTGCCAGCAGCGCCCTCACAGATACGCAGTATTTT; cdr3_aa: CASSALTDTQYF
d_call: -; clone_size: many; v_call: TRBV12-3/TRBV12-4; j_call: TRBJ1-6; cdr3_nt: TGTGCCAGCAGTCTTACAGGGAATTCACCCCTCCACTTT; cdr3_aa: CASSLTGNSPLHF
d_call: -; clone_size: many; v_call: TRBV7-2; j_call: TRBJ1-2; cdr3_nt: TGTGCCAGCAGCTCGAACATGGGCTACACCTTC; cdr3_aa: CASSSNMGYTF
d_call: TRBD1; clone_size: -; v_call: TRBV20-1; j_call: TRBJ1-2; cdr3_nt: TGCAGTGCTAGGGACAGGGGAGGCTATGGCTACACCTTC; cdr3_aa: CSARDRGGYGYTF
d_call: -; clone_size: few; v_call: TRBV7-9; j_call: TRBJ2-3; cdr3_nt: TGTGCCAGCAGCATCGGCGCCGGGGCAGATACGCAGTATTTT; cdr3_aa: CASSIGAGADTQYF
d_call: -; clone_size: few; v_call: TRBV7-2; j_call: TRBJ1-6; cdr3_nt: TGTGCCAGCAGCGCCAATTCACCCCTCCACTTT; cdr3_aa: CASSANSPLHF
d_call: -; clone_size: many; v_call: TRBV4-3; j_call: TRBJ2-3; cdr3_nt: TGCGCCAGCAGCCAAGATCGGGCGACCGCAGATACGCAGTATTTT; cdr3_aa: CASSQDRATADTQYF
d_call: TRBD2; clone_size: many; v_call: TRBV12-3/TRBV12-4; j_call: TRBJ2-1; cdr3_nt: TGTGCCAGCAGCCCGACTAGCGGGGGGGCGTCCTACAATGAGCAGTTCTTC; cdr3_aa: CASSPTSGGASYNEQFF
d_call: -; clone_size: many; v_call: TRBV2; j_call: TRBJ1-4; cdr3_nt: TGTGCCAGTCAGACCCGAGGAATTAATGAAAAACTGTTTTTT; cdr3_aa: CASQTRGINEKLFF
d_call: -; clone_size: few; v_call: TRBV20-1; j_call: TRBJ1-1; cdr3_nt: TGCAGTGCTAGAGGCCTAGCGGGAGTGAACACTGAAGCTTTCTTT; cdr3_aa: CSARGLAGVNTEAFF
d_call: -; clone_size: many; v_call: TRBV7-3; j_call: TRBJ1-1; cdr3_nt: TGTGCCAGCAGCCCTACCCCCGGGACTGAAGCTTTCTTT; cdr3_aa: CASSPTPGTEAFF
d_call: -; clone_size: many; v_call: TRBV6-1; j_call: TRBJ1-1; cdr3_nt: TGTGCCAGCAGGGGCCTAGGAGGCACTGAAGCTTTCTTT; cdr3_aa: CASRGLGGTEAFF
d_call: TRBD2; clone_size: many; v_call: TRBV7-6; j_call: TRBJ2-3; cdr3_nt: TGTGCCAGCAGCTTAATGGCGGGGGGCACAGATACGCAGTATTTT; cdr3_aa: CASSLMAGGTDTQYF
d_call: TRBD1; clone_size: once; v_call: TRBV18; j_call: TRBJ1-1; cdr3_nt: TGTGCCAGCTCACCACCGACAGGGACGAACACTGAAGCTTTCTTT; cdr3_aa: CASSPPTGTNTEAFF
d_call: TRBD1; clone_size: many; v_call: TRBV12-3/TRBV12-4; j_call: TRBJ2-2; cdr3_nt: TGTGCCAGCAACCATCACAGGGGCCTGAACACCGGGGAGCTGTTTTTT; cdr3_aa: CASNHHRGLNTGELFF
d_call: -; clone_size: many; v_call: TRBV6-1; j_call: TRBJ1-3; cdr3_nt: TGTGCCAGCAGTGAACTGCGCTCTGGAAACACCATATATTTT; cdr3_aa: CASSELRSGNTIYF
d_call: -; clone_size: many; v_call: TRBV6-2/TRBV6-3; j_call: TRBJ2-1; cdr3_nt: TGTGCCAGCAGTCCCCCGATAGCTGGGCCCAATGAGCAGTTCTTC; cdr3_aa: CASSPPIAGPNEQFF